This entry is about one TCR beta chain. In the original processing: Nucleated cell counts were estimated from reference gene primer amplification. TCRdb keeps only in-frame clones here, not all; method: immunoSEQ multiplex PCR. D and trimming were read from the DNA, whereas the V and J calls and clone size are those reported in that table. The repertoire includes under 250,000 clones, roughly four fifths of them detected once, and about an eighth sits in the top ten. Per the germline V gene, CDR1 is SGHAT and CDR2 is FQNNGV. V gave up 3 bases and J gave up 4 bases; unmatched junction bases: 8. The CDR3 runs to 15 residues. The data derive from a study of blood T cell repertoires in COVID-19. The overall study: Samples of COVID-19 (acute and convalescent) were obtained from the United States, Italy and Spain. The cDNA or gDNA used as material had been derived from T cells, B-cell-depleted T cells, or PBMCs.

Sequencing was done on a sample of peripheral blood. The rearrangement links TRBV11-2 to TRBJ2-5; TRBD1 aligns across 7 bases. The sequence derives from a woman in her thirties or forties with acute or convalescent COVID-19. The CDR3 region has the DNA TGTGCCAGCAGCTTGACAGGGAGATTAACAGAGACCCAGTACTTC. Translation gives CASSLTGRLTETQYF.